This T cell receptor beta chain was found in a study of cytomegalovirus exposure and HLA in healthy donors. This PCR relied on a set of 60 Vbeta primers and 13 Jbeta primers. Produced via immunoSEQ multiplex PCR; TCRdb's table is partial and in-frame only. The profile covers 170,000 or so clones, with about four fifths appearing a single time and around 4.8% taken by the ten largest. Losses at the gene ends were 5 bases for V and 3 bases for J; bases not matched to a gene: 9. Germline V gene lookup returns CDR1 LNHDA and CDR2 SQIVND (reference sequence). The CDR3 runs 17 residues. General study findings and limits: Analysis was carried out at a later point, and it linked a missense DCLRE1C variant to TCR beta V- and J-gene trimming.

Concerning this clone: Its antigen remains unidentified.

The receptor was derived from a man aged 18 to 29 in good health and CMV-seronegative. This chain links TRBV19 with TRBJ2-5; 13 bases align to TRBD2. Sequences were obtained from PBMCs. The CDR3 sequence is CASSPSLGLAGEETQYF. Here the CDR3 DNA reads TGTGCCAGTAGTCCCTCTCTCGGACTAGCGGGAGAAGAGACCCAGTACTTC.